This TCR beta chain was profiled in a study of resident and recirculating memory T cells in vitiligo. Study context: Each patient gave two lesional and two nonlesional epidermal shave biopsies, plus PBMCs. No cells were sorted; samples were homogenized just before genomic DNA extraction.

Trimming took off 0 bases at V and 6 bases at J, with 14 bases between the two ends. CDR1 is SGDLS and CDR2 is YYNGEE in the germline V gene. The CDR3 loop spans 15 amino acids. This clone came up once. Its cognate antigen is unknown. Stable patients also lacked confetti depigmentation, a sign of active vitiligo. Sequencing was performed with immunoSEQ multiplex PCR; in TCRdb, only in-frame clones are kept and a portion is missing. Here the sample spans roughly 40,000 clones, roughly 91% being singletons. Whole-study results and caveats: Clonality differed among vitiligo lesions, with no unique dominant clone.

The chain joins TRBV9 to TRBJ2-3, with D maybe TRBD2 (6 bases). The TCR originated in a male donor with vitiligo. The sequenced sample consisted of blood. The CDR3 nucleotides read TGTGCCAGCAGCGTAGCGCCCCCACGGGGGGATACGCAGTATTTT. This gives the protein CASSVAPPRGDTQYF.